This T cell receptor beta chain was observed in a study of identifying expanded T cells in peripheral blood. V was cut by 0 bases and J by 6 bases, with 11 bases left in between. CDR1 and CDR2 from the germline V gene are SGHRS and YFSETQ. The CDR3 length is 14 residues. Study conclusions and caveats: Technical replicates showed roughly 1.2 changed clones; roughly two weeks about 16.4; four weeks 19.

Concerning this clone: The target antigen is unknown.

Repertoires were generated with immunoSEQ multiplex PCR, while TCRdb's copy carries only in-frame clones and drops some. The sample includes roughly 100,000 clones, approximately 88% of them seen just once. The sequence derives from a person aged 18 to 75 in good health. Sample: blood. The rearrangement joins TRBV5-1 to TRBJ2-3, with D maybe TRBD1 (5 bases). CDR3 sequence reads: CASSLATTVDTQYF. In nucleotides, the CDR3 is TGCGCCAGCAGCTTGGCCACGACAGTTGATACGCAGTATTTT.